Given below is one T cell receptor (beta chain) in context. What it recognizes is unknown. Tens of thousands of genome equivalents of blood DNA were amplified for TRB. CDR3 length equals 14 residues. Germline V CDR1 and CDR2: SGHVS, FNYEAQ. Multiplex touch-down PCR amplified TRB using TRB-A and TRB-B pools in one tube. Following a re-call of the multiplex PCR reads, TCRdb has one entry per CDR3 protein and lacks DNA. In all, the sample yields approximately 2,100 distinct CDR3 sequences. The data derive from a study of T cell clusters in autoimmune cytopenias. Study-wide results and limits: TRB repertoire shifts in secondary cytopenia and chronic lymphocytic leukemia mostly reflected lymphoma, not autoimmunity. Clustering suggested that physiological T cell clusters were missing in primary autoimmune cytopenia patients.

These data were likewise used in another study, on T cell repertoires in aging, cancer and after chemotherapy. That paper notes: Six age groups, ranging from 30 or younger to 70 or older, included the donors. In cancer patients, declining TCR diversity with age involved lost richness and lost evenness.

The source is a human donor in good health. The chain is built from TRBV7-6 and TRBJ1-5; TCRdb's assignment of TRBD1 cannot be checked, as there is no DNA. Material: peripheral blood. The CDR3 sequence: CASSQGQSNQPQHF. Complete variable domain (other parts from reference TRBV7-6 and TRBJ1-5): GAGVSQSPRYKVTKRGQDVALRCDPISGHVSLYWYRQALGQGPEFLTYFNYEAQQDKSGLPNDRFSAERPEGSISTLTIQRTEQRDSAMYRCASSQGQSNQPQHFGDGTRLSIL.